One and the same sample provided the 10 T cell receptor beta chains below, sequenced in a study of blood T cell repertoires in COVID-19. Here immunoSEQ multiplex PCR was the method, and the copy in TCRdb shows in-frame clones only, minus some. This sample yields just under 50,000 clones, of which 75% to 85% are seen a single time; around 8% belongs to the top ten. The source material was peripheral blood. The receptors were sampled from a human donor in a cohort sampled during active COVID-19.

The chain uses TRBV5-1 and TRBJ2-2; TRBD1 matches 8 bases. The ends lost 0 bases at V and 3 bases at J; junction bases unmatched: 10. The CDR3 totals 18 residues. Germline V gene sequence: CDR1 SGHRS, CDR2 YFSETQ. CDR3 loop: CASSLGWAGGADTGELFF. Here the CDR3 DNA reads TGCGCCAGCAGCTTGGGTTGGGCAGGGGGCGCGGACACCGGGGAGCTGTTTTTT.

The V and J genes are TRBV24-1 and TRBJ2-3; the D is unclear. Germline loops: CDR1 KGHDR, CDR2 SFDVKD. The germline V and J ends were trimmed by 3 bases and 6 bases, with 15 bases remaining between them. The CDR3 contains 15 residues. The CDR3 is CATSDTTTHADTQYF. DNA of the CDR3: TGTGCCACCAGTGATACTACCACCCACGCGGATACGCAGTATTTT.

This rearrangement joins TRBV11-2 to TRBJ2-5; possibly TRBD2 for D (5 bases). The CDR3 totals 13 residues. Trimming pared 8 bases from V and 0 bases from J, leaving 10 bases between. Germline lookup yields CDR1 SGHAT and CDR2 FQNNGV. CDR3: CASRGGYQETQYF. In DNA form, the CDR3 reads TGTGCCAGCCGAGGCGGGTACCAAGAGACCCAGTACTTC. The full variable domain, in which reference TRBV11-2 and TRBJ2-5 provide the parts outside the CDR3, is EAGVAQSPRYKIIEKRQSVAFWCNPISGHATLYWYQQILGQGPKLLIQFQNNGVVDDSQLPKDRFSAERLKGVDSTLKIQPAKLEDSAVYLCASRGGYQETQYFGPGTRLLVL.

The chain recombines TRBV6-5 with TRBJ2-7; D is perhaps TRBD1 (5 bases). The V end lost 7 bases, the J end lost 6 bases, and 16 bases lay between the germline ends. The CDR3 has 13 amino acids. Germline V CDR1 and CDR2: MNHEY, SVGAGI. The CDR3, as DNA: TGTGCCAGCATTCCCAGGGCGGCGAGCGAGCAGTACTTC. This sequence encodes CASIPRAASEQYF.

The rearrangement links TRBV4-2 to TRBJ1-5; the match to TRBD1 covers 7 bases. Trimming removed 1 base from V and 0 bases from J; junction bases left unmatched: 0. Per the germline V gene, CDR1 is LGHNA and CDR2 is YNFKEQ. This CDR3 is built from 15 residues. CDR3 coding DNA: TGTGCCAGCAGCCAAGGGACAGGTAGCAATCAGCCCCAGCATTTT. Translating it yields CASSQGTGSNQPQHF.

The CDR3 nucleotides read TGTGCCAGCAGCTTAACAGGGGGAGGGGGAAACACCATATATTTT. This codes for CASSLTGGGGNTIYF. The chain joins TRBV7-2 to TRBJ1-3, with 8 bases fitting TRBD1. Trimming took 2 bases from V and 4 from J; bases not matched to a gene: 4. Germline V gives CDR1 SGHTA, CDR2 FQGNSA. The CDR3 contains 15 residues.

This chain links TRBV5-6 with TRBJ2-6, with TRBD1 matching over 11 bases. This CDR3 spans 19 amino acids. With 0 bases clipped from V and 0 bases from J, the junction kept 5 bases outside the gene matches. Germline V lookup: CDR1 SGHDT, CDR2 YYEEEE. Here the CDR3 reads CASSLVGQGAGSGANVLTF. The CDR3 nucleotides read TGTGCCAGCAGCTTGGTCGGACAGGGGGCCGGCTCTGGGGCCAACGTCCTGACTTTC.

The V call is TRBV18, the J call TRBJ1-3; 9 bases are shared with TRBD1. In germline, CDR1 is KGHSH, CDR2 LQKENI. J was trimmed by 0 bases and V by 6 bases; bases with no gene match: 3. This CDR3 has 15 residues. The CDR3 DNA sequence: TGTGCCAGCTCGGAGGGACAGGGCTCTGGAAACACCATATATTTT. It codes for CASSEGQGSGNTIYF.

This rearrangement joins TRBV11-3 to TRBJ2-3, with TRBD2 matching 13 bases. The CDR3 is 15 amino acids. Germline-derived CDR1 and CDR2 are SGHNT and YENEEA. The V segment lost 2 bases and the J segment 8 bases; nucleotides outside the gene matches: 4. CDR3 region: CASSLLLAGGGTQYF. CDR3 sequence (DNA): TGTGCCAGCAGCTTACTACTAGCGGGAGGGGGTACGCAGTATTTT.

The chain couples TRBV2 to TRBJ1-6, with D possibly matching TRBD1 (5 bases). The germline V gene has CDR1 SNHLY and CDR2 FYNNEI. Between the trimmed V and J ends, which lost 4 bases and 6 bases, there was a span of 10 bases. The CDR3 has 14 residues. The DNA of the CDR3 is TGTGCCAGCAGTGCGTTGGGGGGTAATTCACCCCTCCACTTT. It codes for CASSALGGNSPLHF.